The next 9 T cell receptor beta chains were all read from a single sample in a study of T cells in Graves' hyperthyroidism and ophthalmopathy (dated by TCRdb to the late 2010s). The library came from multiplex PCR. The run used an Illumina HiSeq 2000. Amplification of TCR beta CDR3 regions was carried out from RNA transcripts. A first-round RT-PCR of the TCR CDR3 used the HTBI primer set with the Qiagen OneStep RT-PCR kit. TCRdb handled the public reads itself, with Q25 trimming in fastp and clone calling in MiXCR, and kept productive beta chains. For every CDR3 protein sequence, its rows merge into one entry that carries the most common genes and DNA. The sample data list fewer than 550,000 distinct CDR3 sequences, and around 22% of these were observed just once. The ten largest account for about 11% of the sample. The sequenced material came from blood. The source is a woman aged 25-40 years with Graves' ophthalmopathy.

For this clonotype: A much bigger clone sits one base away, suggesting this may be a read error. The chain recombines TRBV29-1 with TRBJ1-1; D may be TRBD1 (5 bases). This CDR3 has 13 residues. Germline V lookup: CDR1 SQVTM, CDR2 ANQGSEA. CDR3 amino acids: CSVAGPVNNEAFF. The CDR3 nucleotides are TGCAGCGTCGCGGGGCCTGTGAACAATGAAGCTTTCTTT.

This clonotype was counted at least ten times. The rearrangement uses TRBV7-2 and TRBJ2-5, with 7 bases that match TRBD1. Germline values: CDR1 SGHTA, CDR2 FQGNSA. The CDR3 runs to 15 residues. V was pared by 5 bases and J by 4 bases, with 10 bases of the junction left unmatched. In DNA form, the CDR3 reads TGTGCCAGCAGCCCCGGGACAGAATGGGCAGAGACCCAGTACTTC. This encodes CASSPGTEWAETQYF.

The CDR3 DNA is TGTGCCAGCAGTTTTGTGCGGACATTCTATGGCTACACCTTC. Encoded protein: CASSFVRTFYGYTF. This chain links TRBV12-3 or TRBV12-4 with TRBJ1-2; tentative D call: TRBD1 (5 bases). V gave up 3 bases and J gave up 4 bases, with 12 bases separating them. The CDR3 has 14 residues.

This chain uses TRBV4-2 with TRBJ2-7, with D perhaps matching TRBD2 (6 bases). Germline CDR1 is LGHNA and CDR2 is YNFKEQ. There are 15 residues in the CDR3. Trimming pared 5 bases from V and 4 bases from J, leaving 18 bases between. CDR3 nucleotide sequence: TGTGCCAGCAGCATATCCTCTCGCGGGGCTTACGAGCAGTACTTC. Protein sequence: CASSISSRGAYEQYF.

The table lists this clonotype with many counts. The chain links TRBV10-3 to TRBJ1-1, with 9 bases identical to TRBD1. Germline V gives CDR1 ENHRY, CDR2 SYGVKD. This CDR3 contains 15 residues. The ends lost 3 bases at V and 1 base at J; junction bases unmatched: 3. CDR3 region: CAISEQGAGNTEAFF. CDR3 in DNA: TGTGCCATCAGTGAACAGGGGGCTGGGAACACTGAAGCTTTCTTT.

In its sample, this clonotype was seen many times. The chain carries TRBV6-6 and TRBJ1-6; D uncertain. Trimming removed 5 bases from V and 7 bases from J, with 6 bases in between. CDR1 is MNHNY, CDR2 SVGAGI, per germline (reference sequence). The CDR3 length is 12 residues. The CDR3 DNA reads TGTGCCAGCAGTAACCCGAATTCACCCCTCCACTTT. Protein product: CASSNPNSPLHF.

This rearrangement joins TRBV6-1 to TRBJ1-2; 7 bases map to TRBD1. This CDR3 comprises 15 residues. Germline loops: CDR1 MNHNS, CDR2 SASEGT. V lost 4 bases and J lost 2; bases outside the gene matches: 7. CDR3 sequence: CASSVPGQTNYGYTF. The CDR3 nucleotides are TGTGCCAGCAGTGTCCCGGGACAGACCAACTATGGCTACACCTTC.

V is TRBV11-2 and J is TRBJ2-7, with 13 bases matching TRBD2. V gave up 5 bases and J gave up 5 bases; unmatched junction bases: 9. Looked up from germline, CDR1 is SGHAT and CDR2 is FQNNGV. The CDR3 is 16 amino acids. The CDR3 sequence: CASSPRTSGGIHEQYF. In nucleotides, the CDR3 is TGTGCCAGCAGCCCTCGGACTAGCGGGGGTATCCACGAGCAGTACTTC.

This chain joins TRBV5-1 and TRBJ2-7; 9 bases agree with TRBD2. V lost 4 bases to trimming and J lost 5 bases; unmatched junction nucleotides: 10. This CDR3 has 15 residues. Germline V gene data show CDR1 as SGHRS and CDR2 as YFSETQ. CDR3 in DNA: TGCGCCAGCAGCCATGGCTCTAGCGGGGACCACGAGCAGTACTTC. Amino acid sequence: CASSHGSSGDHEQYF.